This T cell receptor (beta chain) was documented in a study of T cells in Graves' hyperthyroidism and ophthalmopathy. Overall study results and limits: The authors' 13 V-J model separated ophthalmopathy from stable hyperthyroidism.

Amplification targeted TCR beta CDR3 regions from RNA transcripts. During a first-round RT-PCR of the TCR CDR3, the HTBI primer set was used. TCRdb fed the multiplex PCR reads into MiXCR, producing one record per CDR3 protein. Here the sample spans a few hundred thousand distinct CDR3 sequences, roughly a sixth being singletons. Worth noting for this clonotype: Its antigen is unidentified.

Trimming removed 5 bases from V and 5 bases from J; junction bases left unmatched: 7. Germline assignment: CDR1 MNHEY and CDR2 SMNVEV (reference sequence). The CDR3 is made up of 14 amino acids. Sequencing input: blood. The receptor was derived from a woman aged 30 to 39 with Graves' ophthalmopathy. The chain has TRBV27 and TRBJ2-3; 7 bases agree with TRBD1. CDR3 loop: CASSDQTGVDTQYF. The DNA of the CDR3 is TGTGCCAGCAGTGATCAAACAGGGGTAGATACGCAGTATTTT.